The T cell receptor beta chain under discussion was sequenced for a study of cytomegalovirus exposure and HLA in healthy donors. Study-level points and caveats: Cytomegalovirus-associated TCR beta chains were listed, numbering 150 to 200. Usually a TCR sequence was rare, but some public TCRs were found in many donors. Reportedly, cytomegalovirus status was diagnosed with high sensitivity and specificity.

A remark on this clone: As yet, its antigen is unknown.

Germline V gene lookup returns CDR1 SGHTA and CDR2 FQGNSA. Germline trimming cut 4 bases from V and 2 bases from J; bases unmatched to any gene: 5. This CDR3 comprises 15 residues. From the roughly 120-subject validation cohort, which was separate from the roughly 690-subject first cohort, the donors were drawn. The assay was immunoSEQ multiplex PCR, and TCRdb's table has in-frame clones only and misses some. The profile shows roughly 100,000 clones, 88% of them singletons. The origin of this receptor is a woman aged 18-29 years in good health and CMV-seropositive. V gene TRBV7-2 combines with J gene TRBJ2-5; the match to TRBD2 covers 9 bases. Sequencing was done on a sample of PBMCs. CDR3 bases: TGTGCCAGCAGCTCCGCGGGGGGGCCTCAAGAGACCCAGTACTTC. This gives the protein CASSSAGGPQETQYF.